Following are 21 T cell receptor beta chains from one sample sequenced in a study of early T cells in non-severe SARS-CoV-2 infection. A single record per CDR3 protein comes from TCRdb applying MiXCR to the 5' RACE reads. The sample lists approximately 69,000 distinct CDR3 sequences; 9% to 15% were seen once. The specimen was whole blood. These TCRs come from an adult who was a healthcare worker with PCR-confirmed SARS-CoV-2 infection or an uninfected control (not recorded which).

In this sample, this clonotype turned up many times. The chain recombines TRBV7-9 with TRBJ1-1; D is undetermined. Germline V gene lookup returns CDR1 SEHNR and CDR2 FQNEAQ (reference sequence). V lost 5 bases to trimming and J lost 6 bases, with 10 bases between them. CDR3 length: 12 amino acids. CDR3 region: CASSVVPPEAFF. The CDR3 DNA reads TGTGCCAGCAGCGTGGTCCCTCCTGAAGCTTTCTTT.

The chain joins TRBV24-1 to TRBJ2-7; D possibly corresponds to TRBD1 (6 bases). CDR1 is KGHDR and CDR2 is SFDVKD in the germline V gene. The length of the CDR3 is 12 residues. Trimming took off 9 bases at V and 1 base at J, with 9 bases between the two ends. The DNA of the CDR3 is TGTGCCACCCAGGACAGTTCCTACGAGCAGTACTTC. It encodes CATQDSSYEQYF.

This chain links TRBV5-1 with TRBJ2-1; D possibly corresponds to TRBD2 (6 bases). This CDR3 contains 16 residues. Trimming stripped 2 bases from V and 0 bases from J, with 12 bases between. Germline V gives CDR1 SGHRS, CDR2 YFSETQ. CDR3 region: CASSLTAEGSYNEQFF. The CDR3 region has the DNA TGCGCCAGCAGCTTAACGGCGGAGGGCTCCTACAATGAGCAGTTCTTC.

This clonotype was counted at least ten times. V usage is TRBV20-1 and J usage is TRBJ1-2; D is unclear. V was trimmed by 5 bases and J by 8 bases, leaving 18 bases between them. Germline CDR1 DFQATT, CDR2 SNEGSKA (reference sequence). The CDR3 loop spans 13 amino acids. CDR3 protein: CSAQPTERHGYTF. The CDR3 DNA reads TGCAGTGCTCAACCGACGGAGAGGCACGGCTACACCTTC.

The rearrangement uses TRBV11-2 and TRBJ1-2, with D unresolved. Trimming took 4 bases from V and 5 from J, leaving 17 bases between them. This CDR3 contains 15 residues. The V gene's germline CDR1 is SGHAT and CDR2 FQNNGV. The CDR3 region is CASSSPGLAHYGYTF. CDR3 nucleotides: TGTGCCAGCAGCTCCCCCGGCTTGGCCCATTATGGCTACACCTTC.

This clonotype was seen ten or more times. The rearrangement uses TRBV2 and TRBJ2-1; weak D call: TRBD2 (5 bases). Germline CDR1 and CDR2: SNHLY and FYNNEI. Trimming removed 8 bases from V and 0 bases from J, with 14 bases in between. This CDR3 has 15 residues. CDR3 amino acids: CASGSERSSYNEQFF. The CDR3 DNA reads TGTGCCAGCGGGTCTGAGCGGAGCTCCTACAATGAGCAGTTCTTC.

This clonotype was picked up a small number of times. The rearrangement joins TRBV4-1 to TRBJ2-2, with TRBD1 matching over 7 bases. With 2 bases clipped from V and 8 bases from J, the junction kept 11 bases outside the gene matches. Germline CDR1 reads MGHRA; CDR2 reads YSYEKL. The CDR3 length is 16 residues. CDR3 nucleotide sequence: TGCGCCAGCAGCCAATGGTCCCAGGGGGAGTTGGGGGAGCTGTTTTTT. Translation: CASSQWSQGELGELFF.

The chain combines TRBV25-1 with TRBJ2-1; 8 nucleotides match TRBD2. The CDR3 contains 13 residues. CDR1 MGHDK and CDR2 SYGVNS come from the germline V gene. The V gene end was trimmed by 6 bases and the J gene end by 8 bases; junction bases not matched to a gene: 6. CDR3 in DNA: TGTGCCAGCAGCCCGGGGGGGGCCGATGAGCAGTTCTTC. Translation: CASSPGGADEQFF.

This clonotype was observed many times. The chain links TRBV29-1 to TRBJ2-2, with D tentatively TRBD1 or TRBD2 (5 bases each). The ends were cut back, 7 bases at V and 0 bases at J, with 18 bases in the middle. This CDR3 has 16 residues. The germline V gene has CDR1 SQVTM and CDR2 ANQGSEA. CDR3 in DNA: TGCAGCGCTCTCCGGGACCATCGTCCGAACACCGGGGAGCTGTTTTTT. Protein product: CSALRDHRPNTGELFF.

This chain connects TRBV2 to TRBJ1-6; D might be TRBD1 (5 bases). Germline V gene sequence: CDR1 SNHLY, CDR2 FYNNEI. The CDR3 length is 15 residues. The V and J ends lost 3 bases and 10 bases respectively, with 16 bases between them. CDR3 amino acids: CASSEANRRESPLHF. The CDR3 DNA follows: TGTGCCAGCAGTGAGGCGAACAGGAGGGAATCACCCCTCCACTTT. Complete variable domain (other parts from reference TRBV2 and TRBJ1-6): EPEVTQTPSHQVTQMGQEVILRCVPISNHLYFYWYRQILGQKVEFLVSFYNNEISEKSEIFDDQFSVERPDGSNFTLKIRSTKLEDSAMYFCASSEANRRESPLHFGNGTRLTVT.

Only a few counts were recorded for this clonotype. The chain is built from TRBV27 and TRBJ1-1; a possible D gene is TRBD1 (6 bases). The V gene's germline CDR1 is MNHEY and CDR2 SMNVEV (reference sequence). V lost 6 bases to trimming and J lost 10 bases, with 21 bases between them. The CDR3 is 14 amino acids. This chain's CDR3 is CASRGTDSLGGAFF. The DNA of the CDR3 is TGTGCCAGCAGGGGTACGGACAGTCTGGGGGGAGCTTTCTTT.

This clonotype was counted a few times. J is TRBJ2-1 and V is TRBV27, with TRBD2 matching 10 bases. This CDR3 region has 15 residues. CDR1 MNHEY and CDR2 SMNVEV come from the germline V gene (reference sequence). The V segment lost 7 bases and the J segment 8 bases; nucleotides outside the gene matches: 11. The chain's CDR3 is CASNFVAGGSDEQFF. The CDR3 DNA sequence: TGTGCCAGCAATTTCGTAGCGGGAGGATCCGATGAGCAGTTCTTC.

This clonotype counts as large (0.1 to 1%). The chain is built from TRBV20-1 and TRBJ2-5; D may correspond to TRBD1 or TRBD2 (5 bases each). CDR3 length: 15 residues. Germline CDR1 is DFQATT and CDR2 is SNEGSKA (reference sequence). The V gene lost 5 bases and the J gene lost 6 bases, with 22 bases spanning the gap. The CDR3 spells CSALNRDLGTKTQYF. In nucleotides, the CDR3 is TGCAGTGCTTTGAACCGGGACCTAGGGACGAAGACCCAGTACTTC.

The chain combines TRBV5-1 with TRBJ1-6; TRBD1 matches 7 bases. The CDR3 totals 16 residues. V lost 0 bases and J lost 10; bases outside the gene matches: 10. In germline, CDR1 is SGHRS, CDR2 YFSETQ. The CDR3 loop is CASSLGATGHRSPLHF. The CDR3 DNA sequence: TGCGCCAGCAGCTTGGGAGCGACAGGGCATAGATCACCCCTCCACTTT.

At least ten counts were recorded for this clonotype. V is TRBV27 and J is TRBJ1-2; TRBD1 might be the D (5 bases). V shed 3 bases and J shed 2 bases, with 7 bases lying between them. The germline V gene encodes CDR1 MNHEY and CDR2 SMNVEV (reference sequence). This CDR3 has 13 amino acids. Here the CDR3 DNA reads TGTGCCAGCAGTTTCCGGGGCAACTATGGCTACACCTTC. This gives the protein CASSFRGNYGYTF.

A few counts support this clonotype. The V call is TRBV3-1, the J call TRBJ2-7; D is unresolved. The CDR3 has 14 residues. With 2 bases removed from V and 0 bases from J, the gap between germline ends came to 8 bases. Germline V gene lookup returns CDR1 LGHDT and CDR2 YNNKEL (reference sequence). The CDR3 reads CASSQRTPSYEQYF. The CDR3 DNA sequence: TGTGCCAGCAGCCAAAGGACCCCCTCCTACGAGCAGTACTTC.

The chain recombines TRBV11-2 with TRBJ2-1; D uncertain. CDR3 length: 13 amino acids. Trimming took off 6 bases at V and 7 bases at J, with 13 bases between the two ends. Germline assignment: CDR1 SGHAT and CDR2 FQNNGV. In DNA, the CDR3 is TGTGCCAGCAGATTTCTTAGGTCTAATGAGCAGTTCTTC. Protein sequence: CASRFLRSNEQFF. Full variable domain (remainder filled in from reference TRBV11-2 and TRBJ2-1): EAGVAQSPRYKIIEKRQSVAFWCNPISGHATLYWYQQILGQGPKLLIQFQNNGVVDDSQLPKDRFSAERLKGVDSTLKIQPAKLEDSAVYLCASRFLRSNEQFFGPGTRLTVL.

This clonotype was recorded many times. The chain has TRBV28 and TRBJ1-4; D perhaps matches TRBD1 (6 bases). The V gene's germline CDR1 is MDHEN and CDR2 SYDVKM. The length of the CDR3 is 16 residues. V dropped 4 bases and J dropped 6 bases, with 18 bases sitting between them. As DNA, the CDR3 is TGTGCCAGCAGTTCCCCTTTGGTAGGGACACATGAAAAACTGTTTTTT. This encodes CASSSPLVGTHEKLFF. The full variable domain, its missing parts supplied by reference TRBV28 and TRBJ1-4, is DVKVTQSSRYLVKRTGEKVFLECVQDMDHENMFWYRQDPGLGLRLIYFSYDVKMKEKGDIPEGYSVSREKKERFSLILESASTNQTSMYLCASSSPLVGTHEKLFFGSGTQLSVL.

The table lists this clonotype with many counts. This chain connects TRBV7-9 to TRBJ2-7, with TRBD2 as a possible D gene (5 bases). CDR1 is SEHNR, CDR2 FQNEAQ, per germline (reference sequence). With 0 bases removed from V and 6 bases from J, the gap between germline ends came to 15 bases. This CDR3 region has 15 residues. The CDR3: CASSLASRATAEQYF. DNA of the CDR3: TGTGCCAGCAGCTTAGCATCGAGGGCGACGGCCGAGCAGTACTTC.

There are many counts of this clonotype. The DNA of the CDR3 is TGCAGCGTTGAAGAATCTCGGAAGGTGGTGGTTGTCAATGAGCAGTTCTTC. It yields the protein CSVEESRKVVVVNEQFF. The rearrangement uses TRBV29-1 and TRBJ2-1; no clear D gene. The CDR3 length is 17 residues. CDR1 and CDR2 from the germline V gene are SQVTM and ANQGSEA. V lost 0 bases and J 6 bases, leaving 21 bases between the germline ends.

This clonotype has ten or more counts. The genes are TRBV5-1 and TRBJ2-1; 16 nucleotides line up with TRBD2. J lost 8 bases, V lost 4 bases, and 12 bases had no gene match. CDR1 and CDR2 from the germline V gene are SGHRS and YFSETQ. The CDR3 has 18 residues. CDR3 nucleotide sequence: TGCGCCAGCAGCGGGGGACTAGCGGGAGGGCCAGGAAGGGATGAGCAGTTCTTC. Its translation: CASSGGLAGGPGRDEQFF.